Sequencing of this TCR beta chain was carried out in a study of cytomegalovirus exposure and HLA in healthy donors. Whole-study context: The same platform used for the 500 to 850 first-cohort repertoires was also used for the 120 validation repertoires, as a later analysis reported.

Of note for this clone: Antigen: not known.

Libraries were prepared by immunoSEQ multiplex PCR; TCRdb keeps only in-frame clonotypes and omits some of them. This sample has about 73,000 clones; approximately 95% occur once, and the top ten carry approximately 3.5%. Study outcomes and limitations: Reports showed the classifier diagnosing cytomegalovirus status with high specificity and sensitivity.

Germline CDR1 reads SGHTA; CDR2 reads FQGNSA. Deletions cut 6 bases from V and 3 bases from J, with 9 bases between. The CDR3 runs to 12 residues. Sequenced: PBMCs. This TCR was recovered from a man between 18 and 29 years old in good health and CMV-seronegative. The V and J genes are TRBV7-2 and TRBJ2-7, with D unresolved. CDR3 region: CASSATDYEQYF. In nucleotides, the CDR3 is TGTGCCAGCAGTGCCACAGACTACGAGCAGTACTTC.